This is a list of T cell receptor beta chains from one sample in a study of blood T cell repertoires in COVID-19. Libraries were prepared by immunoSEQ multiplex PCR; TCRdb keeps only in-frame clonotypes and omits some of them. The data contain almost 350,000 clones, around nine tenths of them singletons. Sequencing was performed on PBMCs or T cells enriched from blood (not recorded which). Receptors originate from a woman between 25 and 40 years old who had been exposed to COVID-19. Each CDR3 is given with its conserved first and last residue. D genes are given only for firm matches. The size of a clone is reported for some rows only, either as once, few or many, or as a class for expanded clones.

d_call,clone_size,v_call,j_call,cdr3_aa,cdr3_nt
NA,NA,TRBV28,TRBJ1-2,CASTPGGTLYNGYTF,TGTGCCAGCACTCCGGGGGGCACTCTCTATAACGGCTACACCTTC
TRBD1,NA,TRBV19,TRBJ1-1,CASSLQGADTEAFF,TGTGCCAGTAGTTTACAGGGGGCGGACACTGAAGCTTTCTTT
NA,NA,TRBV29-1,TRBJ2-5,CSVGGGGAETQYF,TGCAGCGTTGGGGGTGGGGGCGCGGAGACCCAGTACTTC
TRBD1,NA,TRBV11-3,TRBJ2-5,CASSPGDREEETQYF,TGTGCCAGCAGCCCCGGGGACAGGGAGGAGGAGACCCAGTACTTC
NA,NA,TRBV27,TRBJ2-2,CASSFLAPNTGELFF,TGTGCCAGCAGTTTTCTAGCGCCTAACACCGGGGAGCTGTTTTTT
NA,NA,TRBV19,TRBJ2-2,CASSIDGGSGGELFF,TGTGCCAGTAGTATAGATGGAGGGAGTGGCGGGGAGCTGTTTTTT
NA,NA,TRBV7-9,TRBJ2-7,CASSLARGGNSYEQYF,TGTGCCAGCAGCTTAGCGCGGGGTGGGAATTCCTACGAGCAGTACTTC
TRBD2,NA,TRBV27,TRBJ2-3,CASSFGLAGGPVTQYF,TGTGCCAGCAGTTTCGGACTAGCGGGAGGGCCCGTTACGCAGTATTTT
NA,NA,TRBV5-4,TRBJ2-7,CASSLRVNLYEQYF,TGTGCCAGCAGCTTGCGGGTAAATCTCTACGAGCAGTACTTC
NA,NA,TRBV6-5,TRBJ2-5,CASRGAPETQYF,TGTGCCAGCAGGGGGGCTCCCGAGACCCAGTACTTC
TRBD1,NA,TRBV11-3,TRBJ2-5,CASSSLGKGTGHGTQYF,TGTGCCAGCAGCTCTCTGGGAAAGGGGACAGGCCATGGGACCCAGTACTTC
TRBD2,NA,TRBV6-2/TRBV6-3,TRBJ2-5,CASSYGSGSSFMETQYF,TGTGCCAGCAGTTACGGGAGCGGGAGTAGTTTTATGGAGACCCAGTACTTC
NA,NA,TRBV28,TRBJ1-5,CASINDRFSNQPQHF,TGTGCCAGCATCAACGACAGGTTTAGCAATCAGCCCCAGCATTTT
TRBD1,NA,TRBV7-9,TRBJ1-2,CASSFGQASHYGYTF,TGTGCCAGCAGCTTTGGACAGGCCTCTCACTATGGCTACACCTTC
TRBD2,NA,TRBV7-9,TRBJ2-7,CASSLVAGNYEQYF,TGTGCCAGCAGCTTAGTAGCGGGCAACTACGAGCAGTACTTC
NA,NA,TRBV29-1,TRBJ2-1,CSVEGPPADEQFF,TGCAGCGTTGAGGGTCCCCCGGCGGATGAGCAGTTCTTC
NA,NA,TRBV10-1,TRBJ2-1,CASSESNSRDEQFF,TGCGCCAGCAGTGAGTCTAATAGCCGAGATGAGCAGTTCTTC
TRBD1,once,TRBV28,TRBJ1-2,CASTLTGGNYGYTF,TGTGCCAGCACCCTGACAGGGGGTAACTATGGCTACACCTTC
TRBD2,once,TRBV5-1,TRBJ2-5,CASSRLAGNQETQYF,TGCGCCAGCAGCCGACTAGCGGGAAACCAAGAGACCCAGTACTTC
NA,NA,TRBV5-8,TRBJ2-6,CASSLSDSLSGANVLTF,TGTGCCAGCAGCTTGTCAGATTCCCTCTCTGGGGCCAACGTCCTGACTTTC